The 6 T cell receptor beta chains in this list originate from one sample, sequenced in a study of tumor-infiltrating lymphocytes in oesophageal squamous cell carcinoma. Using its own MiXCR run on the PCR reads, TCRdb lists one record per CDR3 protein. Here the sample spans roughly 15,000 distinct CDR3 sequences, roughly 50% being singletons. Sequenced: esophageal tumor tissue. The receptors come from a male donor with esophageal squamous cell carcinoma.

The J gene is TRBJ2-5, the V gene TRBV19, with a tentative D call TRBD1 (5 bases). The last part of the DNA fits TRBJ2-7 better; the J call may be wrong. CDR1 and CDR2 from the germline V gene are LNHDA and SQIVND (reference sequence). The CDR3 is 13 residues long. This CDR3 reads CASSMQGSYEQYF. The DNA for the CDR3 is TGTGCCAGTAGTATGCAGGGCTCCTACGAGCAGTACTTC.

The chain uses TRBV7-9 and TRBJ2-7; 9 bases map to TRBD1. Germline CDR1 reads SEHNR; CDR2 reads FQNEAQ (reference sequence). This CDR3 comprises 14 residues. V shed 5 bases, J shed 2 bases, and the junction held 4 bases outside the gene matches. The CDR3 is CASSPGTGTYEQYF. As DNA, the CDR3 is TGTGCCAGCAGCCCCGGGACAGGGACCTACGAGCAGTACTTC. Combining the CDR3 with reference TRBV7-9 and TRBJ2-7 gives the whole variable domain DTGVSQNPRHKITKRGQNVTFRCDPISEHNRLYWYRQTLGQGPEFLTYFQNEAQLEKSRLLSDRFSAERPKGSFSTLEIQRTEQGDSAMYLCASSPGTGTYEQYFGPGTRLTVT.

To note about this clonotype: The CDR3 does not close with the conserved phenylalanine or tryptophan, likely indicating a read error. It is unclear where the CDR3 begins or ends on the DNA, so no DNA is shown, and the CDR3 is as TCRdb lists it. CDR3 protein: CASSPRTSGRTYEQYFGN. The chain combines TRBV7-8 with TRBJ2-5; the table's D gene call, TRBD2, was not cross checked with the DNA. 18 amino acids form the CDR3, both terminal residues included. Germline V CDR1 and CDR2: SGHVS, FQNEAQ.

Comments on this clonotype: It is likely a read error, because the conserved phenylalanine at the end of the CDR3 is missing. The DNA is left out, because the CDR3 cannot be placed on it with certainty; the CDR3 is given as TCRdb lists it. This sequence joins TRBV24-1 and TRBJ2-6. The CDR3 adds up to 8 amino acids, both ends counted. Germline V gives CDR1 KGHDR, CDR2 SFDVKD. This chain's CDR3 is CATSDLQM.

CDR3 sequence: CASSLGLGGSSYNEQFF. The CDR3, as DNA: TGTGCCAGCAGCTTAGGCCTCGGGGGGAGCTCCTACAATGAGCAGTTCTTC. The J gene is TRBJ2-1, the V gene TRBV7-4, with 7 bases matching TRBD2. Trimming at V came to 1 base and at J to 0 bases, leaving 6 bases not matched to a gene. The germline CDR1 and CDR2 sequences are SGHVT and SQSDAQ. This CDR3 contains 17 residues.

V gene TRBV5-1 combines with J gene TRBJ2-1; 8 nucleotides align to TRBD2. The J call may be mistaken, given a closer DNA end match to TRBJ2-7. Germline loops: CDR1 SGHRS, CDR2 YFSETQ. The CDR3 totals 18 residues. The CDR3 loop is CASSLTTSGSSSYNEQYF. Written as DNA, the CDR3 is TGCGCCAGCAGCCTGACTACTAGCGGAAGCAGCTCCTACAATGAGCAGTACTTC.